This TCR beta chain was identified in a study of beta chain features in type 1 diabetes. The wider study: Age, gender and cell yields were similar between patients and healthy donors.

In its sample, this clone was seen a few times. As yet, its antigen is unknown. The same CDR3 also results from other DNA sequences found in this sample. The purity of all sorted populations exceeded 98%. Study conclusions and caveats: Overrepresentation of cells with high TCR expression could result from cDNA sequencing.

CDR1 and CDR2 from the germline V gene are KGHSH and LQKENI. The CDR3 loop spans 12 amino acids. The V end lost 3 bases, the J end lost 2 bases, and 2 bases lay between the germline ends. Sequencing targeted expressed TCRB transcripts, as all isolated RNA had been reverse transcribed. The average read count of naive, central memory and regulatory T cell samples was several million. Assay used: immunoSEQ multiplex PCR; TCRdb lists only in-frame clones, some missing. Of hundreds of thousands of clones listed, roughly a sixth were seen once; the top ten hold about 0.02%. Sequencing input: naive CD4+ T cells from blood. The V gene is TRBV18, the J gene TRBJ2-1, with D unresolved. This TCR derives from a woman aged 18-29 years in good health. The CDR3 loop is CASSPTYNEQFF. As DNA, the CDR3 is TGTGCCAGCTCACCTACCTACAATGAGCAGTTCTTC.